A single sample is the source of the 24 T cell receptor beta chains below, sequenced in a study of cytomegalovirus exposure and HLA in healthy donors. The repertoire was sequenced with immunoSEQ multiplex PCR; TCRdb's copy has only in-frame clones and lacks some. This table has fewer than 90,000 clones, more than 70% appearing once. Sequencing used PBMCs. These TCRs come from a woman between 18 and 29 years old in good health and CMV-seropositive.

V is TRBV6-5 and J is TRBJ2-7; tentative D call: TRBD1 (6 bases). Trimming stripped 2 bases from V and 6 bases from J, with 17 bases between. Germline CDR1 and CDR2: MNHEY and SVGAGI. The CDR3 extends over 15 amino acids. The CDR3 sequence is CASSYQPGLGGEQYF. CDR3 nucleotide sequence: TGTGCCAGCAGTTACCAGCCCGGGTTAGGGGGCGAGCAGTACTTC.

The chain employs TRBV5-1 and TRBJ1-6, with D hard to call. Germline assignment: CDR1 SGHRS and CDR2 YFSETQ. The CDR3 covers 13 residues. V lost 4 bases, J lost 8 bases, and 10 bases lay in between. CDR3 nucleotides: TGCGCCAGCAGCCCTTCCCGGGATTCACCCCTCCACTTT. Translated: CASSPSRDSPLHF.

V gene TRBV28 combines with J gene TRBJ1-2; 10 bases are a match to TRBD1. CDR3 length equals 16 residues. Germline V gene sequence: CDR1 MDHEN, CDR2 SYDVKM. J gave up 9 bases and V 5 bases, and 15 bases lay outside the gene matches. CDR3 in DNA: TGTGCCAGCAGTGGCCCGGGGAGGACAGGGGGTGATCGCTACACCTTC. This sequence encodes CASSGPGRTGGDRYTF.

The gene calls are TRBV29-1 and TRBJ1-2, with 8 bases lining up with TRBD1. The V segment lost 4 bases and the J segment 4 bases; nucleotides outside the gene matches: 5. CDR1 and CDR2 from the germline V gene are SQVTM and ANQGSEA. The CDR3 spans 13 residues. The CDR3 nucleotides read TGCAGCGTTGTCGGGCAGGGGGCCTATGGCTACACCTTC. Amino acid sequence: CSVVGQGAYGYTF.

This clone has just one count. This chain links TRBV11-2 with TRBJ1-1; D ambiguous. V lost 5 bases and J lost 5, with 9 bases in between. This CDR3 has 12 amino acids. The germline V gene has CDR1 SGHAT and CDR2 FQNNGV. This chain's CDR3 is CASSRGGTEAFF. The CDR3 nucleotides read TGTGCCAGCAGCCGGGGTGGGACTGAAGCTTTCTTT. Full variable domain (remainder filled in from reference TRBV11-2 and TRBJ1-1): EAGVAQSPRYKIIEKRQSVAFWCNPISGHATLYWYQQILGQGPKLLIQFQNNGVVDDSQLPKDRFSAERLKGVDSTLKIQPAKLEDSAVYLCASSRGGTEAFFGQGTRLTVV.

This clone was seen more than once but under ten times. The chain joins TRBV7-9 to TRBJ2-1; 11 bases are shared with TRBD2. The germline CDR1 and CDR2 sequences are SEHNR and FQNEAQ (reference sequence). This CDR3 is 15 amino acids long. The J segment lost 10 bases and the V segment lost 1 base, leaving 6 bases of the junction unmatched. The CDR3 here is CASSLGGLAGREQFF. CDR3 sequence (DNA): TGTGCCAGCAGCTTAGGCGGACTAGCGGGCCGAGAGCAGTTCTTC.

Only a few counts were recorded for this clone. The chain has TRBV7-6 and TRBJ1-4; D possibly corresponds to TRBD1 (6 bases). Germline V gene lookup returns CDR1 SGHVS and CDR2 FNYEAQ. The CDR3 spans 17 residues. Trimming pared 1 base from V and 8 bases from J, leaving 20 bases between. This CDR3 reads CASSLDPRGGLSEKLFF. In DNA, the CDR3 is TGTGCCAGCAGCTTAGACCCACGGGGGGGCCTCAGCGAAAAACTGTTTTTT.

This clone was recorded only once. The chain has TRBV28 and TRBJ2-1; 11 nucleotides align to TRBD2. The CDR3 is 17 residues long. Germline V lookup: CDR1 MDHEN, CDR2 SYDVKM. V shed 5 bases, J shed 1 base, and the junction held 7 bases outside the gene matches. The CDR3 loop reads CASSGTSGSVSYNEQFF. DNA for the CDR3: TGTGCCAGCAGTGGGACTAGCGGTAGTGTTTCCTACAATGAGCAGTTCTTC.

The chain has TRBV7-8 and TRBJ2-7; TRBD2 agrees at 12 bases. CDR3 length: 16 amino acids. The J segment lost 0 bases and the V segment lost 6 bases, leaving 6 bases of the junction unmatched. Germline V gene lookup returns CDR1 SGHVS and CDR2 FQNEAQ. In nucleotides, the CDR3 is TGTGCCAGCAGAAGGACTAGCGGGGCGAGCTCCTACGAGCAGTACTTC. The encoded protein is CASRRTSGASSYEQYF.

This chain connects TRBV28 to TRBJ2-5, with TRBD2 matching 9 bases. Trimming at V came to 5 bases and at J to 4 bases, leaving 8 bases not matched to a gene. CDR1 and CDR2 from the germline V gene are MDHEN and SYDVKM. There are 15 residues in the CDR3. The DNA for the CDR3 is TGTGCCAGCAGTCGCCCTAGCGGGGTCCCAGAGACCCAGTACTTC. This translates into CASSRPSGVPETQYF.

V gene TRBV6-5 combines with J gene TRBJ2-5; 9 positions match TRBD2. With 6 bases clipped from V and 1 base from J, the junction kept 6 bases outside the gene matches. The CDR3 runs to 15 residues. Germline V gene sequence: CDR1 MNHEY, CDR2 SVGAGI. For the CDR3, the DNA is TGTGCCAGCAGCCTTGGCGGGGGGGCCCAAGAGACCCAGTACTTC. Translation gives CASSLGGGAQETQYF.

V is TRBV6-5 and J is TRBJ1-2; 7 bases match TRBD1. V was pared by 5 bases and J by 6 bases, with 9 bases of the junction left unmatched. CDR1 and CDR2 from the germline V gene are MNHEY and SVGAGI. CDR3 length: 14 residues. The CDR3 sequence: CASSPLDRRDGYTF. CDR3 bases: TGTGCCAGCAGTCCTCTGGACAGGAGGGATGGCTACACCTTC.

This clone has only one observation. The rearrangement links TRBV5-1 to TRBJ2-3; TRBD2 agrees at 8 bases. The CDR3 length is 16 residues. Looked up from germline, CDR1 is SGHRS and CDR2 is YFSETQ. After removal of 0 bases from V and 3 bases from J, the junction contained 6 bases not matched to a gene. The CDR3 sequence: CASSLAELAGTDTQYF. Written as DNA, the CDR3 is TGCGCCAGCAGCTTGGCCGAGTTAGCGGGGACAGATACGCAGTATTTT.

V and J are TRBV14 and TRBJ1-5; 7 nucleotides agree with TRBD1. This CDR3 has 16 amino acids. Losses at the gene ends were 0 bases for V and 4 bases for J; bases not matched to a gene: 6. Germline V gene sequence: CDR1 SGHDN, CDR2 FVKESK. DNA of the CDR3: TGTGCCAGCAGCCAAGACAGGGGGAGGCGGAATCAGCCCCAGCATTTT. Translated, it gives CASSQDRGRRNQPQHF.

A few counts support this clone. The chain links TRBV6-4 to TRBJ2-2; D remains unclear. This CDR3 contains 14 residues. The germline V gene has CDR1 MRHNA and CDR2 SNTAGT. Deletions cut 1 base from V and 1 base from J, with 4 bases between. Written as DNA, the CDR3 is TGTGCCAGCAGTGACTTTAGGAACACCGGGGAGCTGTTTTTT. It codes for CASSDFRNTGELFF.

The CDR3 spells CASSIAGQSYSNQPQHF. The CDR3 bases are TGTGCCAGTAGTATAGCGGGACAGTCTTATAGCAATCAGCCCCAGCATTTT. This chain uses TRBV19 with TRBJ1-5, with 7 bases lining up with TRBD1. CDR1 and CDR2 (germline): LNHDA, SQIVND (reference sequence). The ends lost 1 base at V and 0 bases at J; junction bases unmatched: 6. The CDR3 is made up of 17 amino acids.

Worth noting for this clone: An end of the junction differs from the germline gene, which may be a read error. The V call is TRBV7-6, the J call TRBJ2-1; maybe TRBD1 (6 bases). Per the germline V gene, CDR1 is SGHVS and CDR2 is FNYEAQ. CDR3 length: 17 residues. The DNA of the CDR3 is TGTGCCAGCAGCCTAGCCTACGGGACAAATTCCTACAATGAGCAGTTCTTC. Translation: CASSLAYGTNSYNEQFF.

J is TRBJ2-3 and V is TRBV9; 9 bases agree with TRBD2. V shed 0 bases and J 6 bases; nucleotides not matched to a gene: 8. The CDR3 extends over 16 amino acids. Germline V lookup: CDR1 SGDLS, CDR2 YYNGEE. The CDR3 region is CASSVGPRGGPDTQYF. In DNA form, the CDR3 reads TGTGCCAGCAGCGTAGGCCCGCGGGGGGGCCCGGATACGCAGTATTTT.

The chain recombines TRBV4-1 with TRBJ1-1, with a possible D match to TRBD1 (6 bases). Germline V gives CDR1 MGHRA, CDR2 YSYEKL. The CDR3 has 14 amino acids. Trimming took 6 bases from V and 1 from J, leaving 12 bases between them. CDR3 in DNA: TGCGCCAGCAGTCAACCGGGACAGAACACTGAAGCTTTCTTT. Translated, it gives CASSQPGQNTEAFF.

The V and J genes are TRBV7-2 and TRBJ1-5, with D unresolved. Germline V gene sequence: CDR1 SGHTA, CDR2 FQGNSA. CDR3 length equals 15 residues. Trimming stripped 2 bases from V and 2 bases from J, with 10 bases between. CDR3 sequence: CASSLWPVGNQPQHF. The CDR3 DNA reads TGTGCCAGCAGCTTATGGCCTGTCGGCAATCAGCCCCAGCATTTT.

The V call is TRBV19, the J call TRBJ2-1; a weak D match, TRBD1 (5 bases). This CDR3 comprises 13 residues. The germline V and J ends were trimmed by 6 bases and 6 bases, with 12 bases remaining between them. Germline-derived CDR1 and CDR2 are LNHDA and SQIVND (reference sequence). The chain's CDR3 is CASSPGRGNEQFF. The CDR3 DNA reads as TGTGCCAGTAGCCCTGGAAGGGGCAATGAGCAGTTCTTC.

J is TRBJ2-1 and V is TRBV7-8; 12 bases match TRBD2. Looked up from germline, CDR1 is SGHVS and CDR2 is FQNEAQ. The ends lost 4 bases at V and 5 bases at J; junction bases unmatched: 3. The length of the CDR3 is 15 residues. CDR3 residues: CASSSRLAGDNEQFF. The CDR3 DNA is TGTGCCAGCAGCTCAAGACTAGCGGGGGACAATGAGCAGTTCTTC.

J is TRBJ2-5 and V is TRBV6-6; 8 nucleotides agree with TRBD2. This CDR3 spans 16 amino acids. Germline trimming cut 6 bases from V and 2 bases from J; bases unmatched to any gene: 11. Looked up from germline, CDR1 is MNHNY and CDR2 is SVGAGI (reference sequence). The CDR3 DNA reads as TGTGCCAGCAGACCCGTGGGAGCGGGGGAACAAGAGACCCAGTACTTC. Translating gives CASRPVGAGEQETQYF.

V usage is TRBV9 and J usage is TRBJ2-3; D perhaps matches TRBD2 (6 bases). Germline CDR1 SGDLS, CDR2 YYNGEE. This CDR3 region has 11 residues. Trimming took off 7 bases at V and 4 bases at J, with 7 bases between the two ends. The CDR3 nucleotides read TGTGCCAGCCGGGGGTCAGATACGCAGTATTTT. It translates to CASRGSDTQYF.